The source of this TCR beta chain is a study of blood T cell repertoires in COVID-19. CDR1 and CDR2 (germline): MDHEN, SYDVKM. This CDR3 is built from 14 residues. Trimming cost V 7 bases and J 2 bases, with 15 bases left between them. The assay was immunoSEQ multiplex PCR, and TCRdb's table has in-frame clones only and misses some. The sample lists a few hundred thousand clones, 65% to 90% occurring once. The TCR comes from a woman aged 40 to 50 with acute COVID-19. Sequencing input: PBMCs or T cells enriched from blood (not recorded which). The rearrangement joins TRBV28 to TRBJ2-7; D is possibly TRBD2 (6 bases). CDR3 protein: CASTPAGGAYEQYF. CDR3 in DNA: TGTGCCAGCACCCCGGCTGGCGGGGCCTACGAGCAGTACTTC.